The 5 T cell receptor beta chains presented below share a single source sample, sequenced in a study of early T cells in non-severe SARS-CoV-2 infection. One entry per CDR3 protein results from TCRdb running MiXCR on the 5' RACE reads. This sample yields roughly 26,000 distinct CDR3 sequences, of which roughly 5.3% are seen a single time; under 5% belongs to the top ten. The sequenced sample was whole blood. The source is an adult who was a healthcare worker with PCR-confirmed SARS-CoV-2 infection or an uninfected control (not recorded which).

This clonotype was observed many times. The genes are TRBV5-4 and TRBJ2-3; 7 positions agree with TRBD1. J was trimmed by 2 bases and V by 2 bases; bases with no gene match: 5. From germline, CDR1 is SGHNT and CDR2 YYREEE (reference sequence). The CDR3 consists of 15 residues. The CDR3 DNA follows: TGTGCCAGCAGCTTAAGGACAGGAATCACAGATACGCAGTATTTT. Translating gives CASSLRTGITDTQYF.

The chain couples TRBV3-1 to TRBJ1-1; TRBD1 aligns across 8 bases. There are 15 residues in the CDR3. V trimming: 0 bases; J trimming: 6 bases; junction bases outside the gene matches: 6. CDR1 is LGHDT and CDR2 is YNNKEL in the germline V gene (reference sequence). CDR3: CASSQEDRDAAEAFF. CDR3 nucleotides: TGTGCCAGCAGCCAAGAGGACAGGGACGCGGCTGAAGCTTTCTTT.

This clonotype showed up many times. The V call is TRBV3-1, the J call TRBJ2-7, with D possibly TRBD2 on 6 matching bases. There are 14 residues in the CDR3. The germline V gene has CDR1 LGHDT and CDR2 YNNKEL (reference sequence). The ends were cut back, 1 base at V and 3 bases at J, with 10 bases in the middle. The CDR3 sequence: CASSQAGADYEQYF. The CDR3 bases are TGTGCCAGCAGCCAAGCGGGAGCAGACTACGAGCAGTACTTC.

This clonotype was detected many times. The chain links TRBV4-3 to TRBJ2-3, with unresolved D. Germline V gene data show CDR1 as LGHNA and CDR2 as YSLEER. V gave up 0 bases and J gave up 4 bases, with 8 bases separating them. The CDR3 runs to 14 residues. The CDR3 nucleotides are TGCGCCAGCAGCCAAGATTTTGGGGCAGATACGCAGTATTTT. Translated: CASSQDFGADTQYF.

The V and J genes are TRBV11-2 and TRBJ2-6; D unclear. CDR1 and CDR2 (germline): SGHAT, FQNNGV. V was cut by 7 bases and J by 0 bases, with 10 bases left in between. The CDR3 covers 15 residues. In nucleotides, the CDR3 is TGTGCCAGCACTACCACGGACTCTGGGGCCAACGTCCTGACTTTC. It is translated as CASTTTDSGANVLTF.